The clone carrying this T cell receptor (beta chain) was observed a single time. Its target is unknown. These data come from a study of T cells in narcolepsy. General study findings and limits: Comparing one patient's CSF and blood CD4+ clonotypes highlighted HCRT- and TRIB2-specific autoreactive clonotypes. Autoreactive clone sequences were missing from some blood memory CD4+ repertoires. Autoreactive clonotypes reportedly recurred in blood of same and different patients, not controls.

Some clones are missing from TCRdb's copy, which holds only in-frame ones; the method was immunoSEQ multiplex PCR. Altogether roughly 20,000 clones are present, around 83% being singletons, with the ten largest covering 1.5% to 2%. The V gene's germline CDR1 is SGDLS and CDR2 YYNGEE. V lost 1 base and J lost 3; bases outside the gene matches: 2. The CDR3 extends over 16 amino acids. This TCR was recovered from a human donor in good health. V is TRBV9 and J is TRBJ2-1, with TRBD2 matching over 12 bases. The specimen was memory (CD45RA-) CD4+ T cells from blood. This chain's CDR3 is CASSVWGLAGYNEQFF. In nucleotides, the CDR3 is TGTGCCAGCAGCGTATGGGGACTAGCGGGCTACAATGAGCAGTTCTTC.